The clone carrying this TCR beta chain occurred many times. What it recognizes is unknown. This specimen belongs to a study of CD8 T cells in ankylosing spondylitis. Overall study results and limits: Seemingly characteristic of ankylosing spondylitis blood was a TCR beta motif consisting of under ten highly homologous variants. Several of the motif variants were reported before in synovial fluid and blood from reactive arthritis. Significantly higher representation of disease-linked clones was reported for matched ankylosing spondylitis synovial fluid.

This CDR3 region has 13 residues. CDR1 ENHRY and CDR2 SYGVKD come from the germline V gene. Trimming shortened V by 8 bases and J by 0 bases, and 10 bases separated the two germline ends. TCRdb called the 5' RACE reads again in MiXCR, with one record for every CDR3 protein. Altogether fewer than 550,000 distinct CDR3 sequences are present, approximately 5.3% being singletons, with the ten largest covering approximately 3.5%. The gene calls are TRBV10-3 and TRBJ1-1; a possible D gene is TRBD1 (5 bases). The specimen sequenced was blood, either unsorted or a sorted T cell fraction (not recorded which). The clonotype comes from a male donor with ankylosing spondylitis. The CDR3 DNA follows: TGTGCCATCTGGGACCGGGTGAACACTGAAGCTTTCTTT. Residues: CAIWDRVNTEAFF.